This T cell receptor beta chain was found in a study of early T cells in non-severe SARS-CoV-2 infection. Each cDNA molecule carried a unique molecular identifier. TCRdb reprocessed the 5' RACE reads via MiXCR and lists one record per CDR3 protein. The table has tens of thousands of distinct CDR3 sequences, around 12% seen once; the top ten hold roughly 2.6%. General observations from the study: Private and CD4 specificities were missed by VDJdb matching, which favored anti-spike CD8 responses.

With respect to this clonotype: The antigen is undetermined.

The receptor was isolated from an adult who was a healthcare worker with PCR-confirmed SARS-CoV-2 infection or an uninfected control (not recorded which). The material sequenced was whole blood, taken at baseline.

The CDR3 reads CASSRRGASTDTQYF. CDR3 nucleotide sequence: TGTGCCAGTAGTCGGCGGGGGGCTTCCACAGATACGCAGTATTTT. V usage is TRBV19 and J usage is TRBJ2-3; 8 bases line up with TRBD2. The CDR3 is 15 amino acids. J was trimmed by 2 bases and V by 5 bases; bases with no gene match: 6. Germline V gene lookup returns CDR1 LNHDA and CDR2 SQIVND (reference sequence).